This T cell receptor (beta chain) was observed in a study of CD8+CD57+ T cells in acquired aplastic anemia. Study-level information: Mean yield of DNA from sorted CD4+ and CD8+ cells was about 3.2 ug.

All sequencing subjects had displayed CD8+CD57+ cell expansion on flow cytometry. The CDR3 contains 11 residues. Germline loops: CDR1 SGHTA, CDR2 FQGNSA. As for this clonotype: The antigen is not known. This sequence may be a read error, since a much larger clone differs from it by one base.

The study, taken as a whole, reports: There were twenty-nine CD8+ CDR3 sequences that occurred in both patients and controls. Levels of CD8+ Simpson's diversity were not significantly distinct in patients versus controls.

Profiling of TCR beta VDJ combinations and CDR3 sequences used genomic DNA as template. MiXCR was run by TCRdb on the reads, yielding one entry per CDR3 protein. The table lists tens of thousands of distinct CDR3 sequences, 60% to 80% of them singletons. The chain carries TRBV7-2 and TRBJ2-3; perhaps D is TRBD1 or TRBD2 (6 bases each). The sample comprised sorted CD4+, CD8+, or CD8+CD57+ T cells (not recorded which) from PBMCs. This receptor was identified in a human donor with aplastic anemia. The CDR3 DNA follows: TGTGCCAGCAGGAAGCGAGAGGGGGGCGTATTT. Translating gives CASRKREGGVF.